The following is a T cell receptor beta chain sequence with its context. Its antigen is unknown. The library was made from cDNA and included unique molecular identifiers. TCRdb processed the PCR reads anew with MiXCR; each CDR3 protein has one entry. Of hundreds of thousands of distinct CDR3 sequences listed, 30% were seen once; the top ten hold 0.5% to 0.6%. The sample comes from a study of post-analysis software for immune sequencing data. Findings and limits, study-wide: Higher frequency in patients than in controls was seen for a handful of TRBV segments, with TRBV5-6, TRBV5-1 and TRBV20-1 among them.

V dropped 5 bases and J dropped 7; count of bases not matched to a gene: 9. The V gene's germline CDR1 is MNHEY and CDR2 SVGAGI. This CDR3 has 14 amino acids. V usage is TRBV6-5 and J usage is TRBJ1-2; 8 bases align to TRBD1. This TCR came from a girl aged 10 to 17 with multiple sclerosis. Sequencing was done on a sample of blood. The CDR3 DNA sequence: TGTGCCAGCAGTGACAGGGGATATGGCTGTGGCTACACCTTC. Amino acids: CASSDRGYGCGYTF.